Listed here are 18 T cell receptor beta chains from one sample, sequenced in a study of cytomegalovirus exposure and HLA in healthy donors (dated by TCRdb to the late 2010s). Library creation used the immunoSEQ multiplex PCR assay. TCRdb obtained this table from immuneACCESS and retained in-frame rearrangements with V and J assigned. These tables miss some clones; where compared with another copy, unresolved V genes account for less than half of the shortfall, and the remainder is unexplained. This sample lists tens of thousands of clones; approximately 96% were detected once. Approximately 0.95% of the sample goes to the ten largest clones. Material for sequencing was PBMCs. The receptors originated from a man aged 18 to 35 in good health and CMV-seronegative.

The chain joins TRBV10-3 to TRBJ2-1; a possible D gene is TRBD2 (5 bases). CDR1 is ENHRY, CDR2 SYGVKD, per germline. V was trimmed by 4 bases and J by 1 base, leaving 11 bases between them. The CDR3 loop spans 15 amino acids. In DNA, the CDR3 is TGTGCCATCAGTGCATCTAGCATATCCTACAATGAGCAGTTCTTC. Translating it yields CAISASSISYNEQFF.

The rearrangement links TRBV7-8 to TRBJ1-5, with D possibly being TRBD1 (5 bases). Trimming cost V 1 base and J 5 bases, with 15 bases left between them. Looked up from germline, CDR1 is SGHVS and CDR2 is FQNEAQ. The CDR3 covers 16 residues. The CDR3 protein is CASSLGSSRADQPQHF. The CDR3 DNA reads as TGTGCCAGCAGCTTAGGGTCGAGCAGGGCGGATCAGCCCCAGCATTTT.

CDR3 nucleotide sequence: TGTGCCAGCAGCTTCCTCCCTGACAATGAGCAGTTCTTC. It specifies CASSFLPDNEQFF. The rearrangement links TRBV7-8 to TRBJ2-1, with D hard to call. The CDR3 loop spans 13 amino acids. Trimming took off 3 bases at V and 5 bases at J, with 8 bases between the two ends. Germline values: CDR1 SGHVS, CDR2 FQNEAQ. The variable domain in full, with the rest retrieved from reference TRBV7-8 and TRBJ2-1, is GAGVSQSPRYKVAKRGQDVALRCDPISGHVSLFWYQQALGQGPEFLTYFQNEAQLDKSGLPSDRFFAERPEGSVSTLKIQRTQQEDSAVYLCASSFLPDNEQFFGPGTRLTVL.

The chain recombines TRBV2 with TRBJ1-1; D is unresolved. V lost 6 bases, J lost 1 base, and 9 bases lay in between. The germline V gene has CDR1 SNHLY and CDR2 FYNNEI. The CDR3 totals 13 residues. CDR3 residues: CASSSSENTEAFF. The CDR3, as DNA: TGTGCCAGCAGCAGTTCAGAGAACACTGAAGCTTTCTTT.

J is TRBJ1-2 and V is TRBV15; unclear D gene. Germline V gene lookup returns CDR1 LNHNV and CDR2 YYDKDF (reference sequence). The CDR3 consists of 17 residues. V lost 0 bases and J lost 4, with 18 bases in between. The CDR3: CATSRDNREGRIYGYTF. In DNA form, the CDR3 reads TGTGCCACCAGCAGAGATAATAGGGAAGGGAGGATCTATGGCTACACCTTC.

The chain uses TRBV9 and TRBJ1-2; 8 bases are a match to TRBD1. The CDR3 has 14 residues. Germline assignment: CDR1 SGDLS and CDR2 YYNGEE. The junction had 7 bases not matched to a gene; V was cut back by 3 bases and J by 6 bases. The DNA for the CDR3 is TGTGCCAGCAGCGGCGGGACAGGCCGCCATGGCTACACCTTC. Encoded protein: CASSGGTGRHGYTF. The whole variable domain, filled in from reference TRBV9 and TRBJ1-2, reads DSGVTQTPKHLITATGQRVTLRCSPRSGDLSVYWYQQSLDQGLQFLIQYYNGEERAKGNILERFSAQQFPDLHSELNLSSLELGDSALYFCASSGGTGRHGYTFGSGTRLTVV.

This chain connects TRBV6-1 to TRBJ2-1; 7 nucleotides match TRBD1. Germline CDR1 MNHNS, CDR2 SASEGT. V shed 8 bases, J shed 3 bases, and the junction held 7 bases outside the gene matches. The CDR3 extends over 14 amino acids. The CDR3, as DNA: TGTGCCAGCGGCCGGGACAGCGTCTACAATGAGCAGTTCTTC. This codes for CASGRDSVYNEQFF.

The chain combines TRBV18 with TRBJ2-1; D ambiguous. Between the trimmed V and J ends, which lost 0 bases and 4 bases, there was a span of 13 bases. This CDR3 region has 16 residues. CDR1 and CDR2 from the germline V gene are KGHSH and LQKENI. CDR3 loop: CASSPPFTATYNEQFF. For the CDR3, the DNA is TGTGCCAGCTCACCACCGTTCACAGCTACATACAATGAGCAGTTCTTC.

The chain couples TRBV10-3 to TRBJ2-1, with TRBD2 matching 11 bases. In germline, CDR1 is ENHRY, CDR2 SYGVKD. This CDR3 comprises 17 residues. Trimming took 0 bases from V and 3 from J; bases not matched to a gene: 4. Written as DNA, the CDR3 is TGTGCCATCAGTGAGTCAATAGCGGGAGGGCTCTACAATGAGCAGTTCTTC. Translated, it gives CAISESIAGGLYNEQFF.

This chain uses TRBV18 with TRBJ2-1; D is possibly TRBD2 (6 bases). Trimming took 1 base from V and 5 from J, leaving 9 bases between them. Germline CDR1 reads KGHSH; CDR2 reads LQKENI. The CDR3 totals 14 residues. DNA of the CDR3: TGTGCCAGCTCACCACTGGGGGGTGACAATGAGCAGTTCTTC. It yields the protein CASSPLGGDNEQFF.

The genes are TRBV5-1 and TRBJ2-7; TRBD1 agrees at 7 bases. Germline V gene sequence: CDR1 SGHRS, CDR2 YFSETQ. This CDR3 is built from 13 residues. The junction had 8 bases not matched to a gene; V was cut back by 5 bases and J by 6 bases. For the CDR3, the DNA is TGCGCCAGCAGGACGACAGGGCCTGGCGAGCAGTACTTC. Translated, it gives CASRTTGPGEQYF.

The chain couples TRBV11-2 to TRBJ2-5, with 8 bases lining up with TRBD1. The CDR3 spans 12 residues. Germline V gene lookup returns CDR1 SGHAT and CDR2 FQNNGV. Trimming took 11 bases from V and 5 from J; bases not matched to a gene: 7. Here the CDR3 reads CALQGVGETQYF. CDR3 bases: TGTGCCCTACAGGGGGTCGGGGAGACCCAGTACTTC.

The chain combines TRBV2 with TRBJ2-7; 8 bases are a match to TRBD1. Germline CDR1 is SNHLY and CDR2 is FYNNEI. CDR3 size: 14 residues. J gave up 5 bases and V 7 bases, and 10 bases lay outside the gene matches. CDR3 nucleotide sequence: TGTGCCAGCACCGAGACAGGGGCAAGGGACGAGCAGTACTTC. It translates to CASTETGARDEQYF.

The CDR3 bases are TGCGCCAGCAGCCCCGAACAGGGCTCTGGAAACACCATATATTTT. This sequence encodes CASSPEQGSGNTIYF. This chain uses TRBV5-1 with TRBJ1-3; tentatively, D is TRBD1 (6 bases). This CDR3 has 15 amino acids. V was cut by 4 bases and J by 0 bases, with 11 bases left in between. Looked up from germline, CDR1 is SGHRS and CDR2 is YFSETQ.

This chain joins TRBV9 and TRBJ2-2; 8 bases map to TRBD2. The length of the CDR3 is 16 residues. Germline lookup yields CDR1 SGDLS and CDR2 YYNGEE. V lost 0 bases to trimming and J lost 4 bases; unmatched junction nucleotides: 5. CDR3 sequence: CASSVEREFFTGELFF. The CDR3 nucleotides are TGTGCCAGCAGCGTAGAGCGGGAGTTTTTCACCGGGGAGCTGTTTTTT. Using reference TRBV9 and TRBJ2-2 for the parts outside the CDR3, the full variable domain is DSGVTQTPKHLITATGQRVTLRCSPRSGDLSVYWYQQSLDQGLQFLIQYYNGEERAKGNILERFSAQQFPDLHSELNLSSLELGDSALYFCASSVEREFFTGELFFGEGSRLTVL.

The CDR3 reads CASRAGGSRYNEQFF. CDR3 nucleotides: TGTGCCAGCAGAGCGGGAGGGTCTCGGTACAATGAGCAGTTCTTC. The rearrangement uses TRBV5-4 and TRBJ2-1; 10 nucleotides match TRBD2. This CDR3 is built from 15 residues. With V trimmed by 5 bases and J by 4 bases, 6 bases remained unmatched. Per the germline V gene, CDR1 is SGHNT and CDR2 is YYREEE (reference sequence).

This clone counts as medium-sized. The rearrangement uses TRBV27 and TRBJ1-5, with 8 positions matching TRBD1. Germline V gene lookup returns CDR1 MNHEY and CDR2 SMNVEV (reference sequence). V dropped 5 bases and J dropped 2; count of bases not matched to a gene: 5. CDR3 length equals 15 residues. The CDR3: CASSPSTGGNQPQHF. CDR3 in DNA: TGTGCCAGCAGTCCTTCGACAGGGGGCAATCAGCCCCAGCATTTT.

This clone was detected a few times. The chain couples TRBV2 to TRBJ2-7; 9 positions agree with TRBD1. V was clipped by 6 bases and J by 3 bases; unmatched bases: 6. Per germline, CDR1 SNHLY and CDR2 FYNNEI. The CDR3 contains 14 residues. The CDR3 loop is CASRPGQGSYEQYF. CDR3 nucleotides: TGTGCCAGCAGGCCAGGACAGGGGAGCTACGAGCAGTACTTC.